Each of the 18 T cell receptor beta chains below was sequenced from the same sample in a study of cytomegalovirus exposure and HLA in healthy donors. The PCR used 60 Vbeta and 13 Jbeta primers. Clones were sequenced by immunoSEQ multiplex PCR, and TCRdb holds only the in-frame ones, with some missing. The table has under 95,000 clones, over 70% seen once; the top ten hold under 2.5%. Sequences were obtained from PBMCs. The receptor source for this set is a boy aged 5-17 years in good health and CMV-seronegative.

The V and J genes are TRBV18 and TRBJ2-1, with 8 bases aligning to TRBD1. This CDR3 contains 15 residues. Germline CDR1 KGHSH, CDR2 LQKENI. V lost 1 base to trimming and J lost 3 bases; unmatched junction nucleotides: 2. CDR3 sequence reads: CASSPLGQGYNEQFF. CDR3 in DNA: TGTGCCAGCTCACCACTAGGACAGGGCTACAATGAGCAGTTCTTC.

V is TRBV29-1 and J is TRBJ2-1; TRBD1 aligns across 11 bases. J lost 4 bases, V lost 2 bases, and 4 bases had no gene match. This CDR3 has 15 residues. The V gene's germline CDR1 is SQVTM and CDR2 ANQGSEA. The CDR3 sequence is CSVEKGQGGYNEQFF. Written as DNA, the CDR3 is TGCAGCGTTGAAAAGGGACAGGGGGGGTACAATGAGCAGTTCTTC.

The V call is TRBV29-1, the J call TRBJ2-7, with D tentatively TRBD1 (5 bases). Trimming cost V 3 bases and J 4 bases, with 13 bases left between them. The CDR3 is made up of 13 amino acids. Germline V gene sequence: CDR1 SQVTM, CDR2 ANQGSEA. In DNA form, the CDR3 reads TGCAGCGTTGAGACACAGGAGAGGTACGAGCAGTACTTC. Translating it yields CSVETQERYEQYF.

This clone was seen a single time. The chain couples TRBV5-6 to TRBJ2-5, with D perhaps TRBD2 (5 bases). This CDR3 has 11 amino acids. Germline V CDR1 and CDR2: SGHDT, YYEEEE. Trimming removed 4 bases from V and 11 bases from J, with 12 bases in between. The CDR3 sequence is CASSRGGEQYF. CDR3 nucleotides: TGTGCCAGCAGCCGAGGTGGGGAGCAGTACTTC.

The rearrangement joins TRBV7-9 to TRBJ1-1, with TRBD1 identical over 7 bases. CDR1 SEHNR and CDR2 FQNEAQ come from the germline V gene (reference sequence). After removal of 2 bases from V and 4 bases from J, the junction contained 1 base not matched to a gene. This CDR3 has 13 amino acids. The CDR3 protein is CASSLQGGTEAFF. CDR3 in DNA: TGTGCCAGCAGCTTACAGGGGGGCACTGAAGCTTTCTTT.

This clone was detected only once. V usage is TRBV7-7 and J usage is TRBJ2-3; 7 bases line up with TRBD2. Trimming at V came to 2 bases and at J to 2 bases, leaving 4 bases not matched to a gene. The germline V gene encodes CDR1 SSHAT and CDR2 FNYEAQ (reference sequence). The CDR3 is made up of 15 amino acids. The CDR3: CASSLLAEDTDTQYF. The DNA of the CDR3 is TGTGCCAGCAGCTTACTAGCGGAGGACACAGATACGCAGTATTTT. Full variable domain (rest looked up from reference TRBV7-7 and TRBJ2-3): GAGVSQSPRYKVTKRGQDVTLRCDPISSHATLYWYQQALGQGPEFLTYFNYEAQPDKSGLPSDRFSAERPEGSISTLTIQRTEQRDSAMYRCASSLLAEDTDTQYFGPGTRLTVL.

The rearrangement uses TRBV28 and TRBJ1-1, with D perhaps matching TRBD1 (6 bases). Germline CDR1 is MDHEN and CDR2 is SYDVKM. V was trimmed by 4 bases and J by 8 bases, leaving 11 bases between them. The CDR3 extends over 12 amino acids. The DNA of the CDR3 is TGTGCCAGCAGTTCCCTGGGACAAGAAGCTTTCTTT. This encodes CASSSLGQEAFF.

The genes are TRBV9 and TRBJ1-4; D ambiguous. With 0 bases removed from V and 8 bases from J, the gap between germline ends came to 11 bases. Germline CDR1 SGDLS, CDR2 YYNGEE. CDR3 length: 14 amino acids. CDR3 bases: TGTGCCAGCAGCGTAGAGTCGGGTGGGGAAAAACTGTTTTTT. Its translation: CASSVESGGEKLFF.

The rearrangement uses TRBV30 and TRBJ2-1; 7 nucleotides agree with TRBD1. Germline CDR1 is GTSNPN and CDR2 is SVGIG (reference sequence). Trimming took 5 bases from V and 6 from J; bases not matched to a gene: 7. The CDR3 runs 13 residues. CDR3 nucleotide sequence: TGTGCCTGGGACAGGGTAGGCGGCAATGAGCAGTTCTTC. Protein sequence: CAWDRVGGNEQFF.

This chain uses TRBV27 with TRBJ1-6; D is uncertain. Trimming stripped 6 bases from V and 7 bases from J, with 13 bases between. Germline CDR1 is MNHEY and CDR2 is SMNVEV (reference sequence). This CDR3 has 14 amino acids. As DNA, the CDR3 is TGTGCCAGCAGACTCGACCGGGAGAATTCACCCCTCCACTTT. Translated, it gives CASRLDRENSPLHF.

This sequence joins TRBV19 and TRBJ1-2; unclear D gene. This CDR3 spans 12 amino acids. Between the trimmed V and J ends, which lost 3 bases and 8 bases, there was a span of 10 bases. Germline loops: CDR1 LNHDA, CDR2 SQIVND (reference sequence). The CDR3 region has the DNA TGTGCCAGTAGTATGGAGGGTACGGGCTACACCTTC. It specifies CASSMEGTGYTF.

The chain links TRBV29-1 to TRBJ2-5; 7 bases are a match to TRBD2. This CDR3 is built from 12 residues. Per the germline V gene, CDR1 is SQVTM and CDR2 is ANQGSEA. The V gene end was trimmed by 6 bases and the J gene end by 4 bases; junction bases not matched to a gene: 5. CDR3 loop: CSVVGEGETQYF. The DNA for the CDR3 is TGCAGCGTGGTGGGGGAGGGAGAGACCCAGTACTTC. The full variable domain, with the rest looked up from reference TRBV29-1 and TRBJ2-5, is SAVISQKPSRDICQRGTSLTIQCQVDSQVTMMFWYRQQPGQSLTLIATANQGSEATYESGFVIDKFPISRPNLTFSTLTVSNMSPEDSSIYLCSVVGEGETQYFGPGTRLLVL.

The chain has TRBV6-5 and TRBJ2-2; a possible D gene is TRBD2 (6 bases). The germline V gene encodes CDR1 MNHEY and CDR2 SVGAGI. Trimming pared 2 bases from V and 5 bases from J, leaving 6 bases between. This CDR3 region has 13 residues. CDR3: CASSYGGTGELFF. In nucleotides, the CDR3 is TGTGCCAGCAGTTACGGAGGGACCGGGGAGCTGTTTTTT.

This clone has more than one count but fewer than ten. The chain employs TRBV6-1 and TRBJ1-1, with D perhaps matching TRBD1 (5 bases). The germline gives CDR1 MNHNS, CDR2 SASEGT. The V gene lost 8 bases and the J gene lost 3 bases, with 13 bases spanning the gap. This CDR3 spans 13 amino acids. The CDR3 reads CASWSGGDTEAFF. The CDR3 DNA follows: TGTGCCAGCTGGTCTGGAGGGGACACTGAAGCTTTCTTT.

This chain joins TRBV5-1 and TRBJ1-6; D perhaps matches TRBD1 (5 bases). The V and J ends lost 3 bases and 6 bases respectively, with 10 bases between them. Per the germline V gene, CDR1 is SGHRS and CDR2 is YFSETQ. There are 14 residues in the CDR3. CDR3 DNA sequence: TGCGCCAGCAGCTCGGGGGGGGGTAATTCACCCCTCCACTTT. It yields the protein CASSSGGGNSPLHF.

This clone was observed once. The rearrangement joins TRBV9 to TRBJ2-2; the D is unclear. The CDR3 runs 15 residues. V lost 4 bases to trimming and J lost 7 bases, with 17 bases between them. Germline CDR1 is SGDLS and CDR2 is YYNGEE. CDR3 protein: CASSPSQVGSGELFF. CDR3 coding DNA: TGTGCCAGCAGCCCTTCGCAGGTCGGAAGCGGGGAGCTGTTTTTT.

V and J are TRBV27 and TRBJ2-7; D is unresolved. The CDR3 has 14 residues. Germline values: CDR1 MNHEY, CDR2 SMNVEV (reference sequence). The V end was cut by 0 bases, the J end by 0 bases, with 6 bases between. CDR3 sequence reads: CASSLSSFSYEQYF. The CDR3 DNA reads TGTGCCAGCAGTTTATCGTCCTTCTCCTACGAGCAGTACTTC.

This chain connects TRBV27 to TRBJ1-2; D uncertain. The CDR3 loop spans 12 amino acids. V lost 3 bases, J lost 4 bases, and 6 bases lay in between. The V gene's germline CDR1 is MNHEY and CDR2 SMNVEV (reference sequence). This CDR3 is CASSFNGYGYTF. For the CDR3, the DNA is TGTGCCAGCAGTTTTAACGGCTATGGCTACACCTTC.